Below, one T cell receptor beta chain is given with its context. The antigen this receptor binds is unknown. The sample holds no much larger clone one base away, and base qualities are not on file. The library was built by means of the immunoSEQ multiplex PCR assay. The multiplex PCR relied on a mix of 60 forward primers for TCR Vbeta segments and 13 reverse primers for TCR Jbeta segments. A multiplex PCR assay on genomic DNA amplified the CDR3 region of rearranged TCR beta genes. Amplified TCR beta libraries were sequenced as 87-base-pair reads on the Illumina HiSeq System. The original pipeline was this. In a later analysis, roughly 80 million unique TCR beta chains were counted across the approximately 640 repertoires, and around 10 million of these chains were shared by at least two donors. Raw reads were error-corrected and collapsed into unique sequences with a nearest-neighbor algorithm that merged closely related sequences to remove PCR and sequencing errors. Alignment of CDR3 sequences to IMGT reference sequences was used to assign V, D and J gene segments. Each retained sequence needed at least a six-nucleotide match to both a V gene segment and a J gene segment. A rearrangement counted as productive if the CDR3 had no stop codons and remained in frame with V and J, and every other rearrangement counted as non-productive. Following IMGT convention, CDR3 was defined as the stretch from the second conserved V-encoded cysteine to the conserved J-encoded phenylalanine. Sequences without an unambiguous match to a single V gene segment were excluded from the earlier analysis of approximately 600 of the donors. In an earlier analysis of a few hundred of the donors, V segments were called functional above 56.7% productive rearrangements and were called segregating when the between-donor standard deviation exceeded 5%. A statistical classification framework was developed to diagnose cytomegalovirus status using the catalog of TCR beta chain sequences. In a later analysis, V and J genes were assigned by comparing TCR nucleotide sequences against IMGT/GENE-DB human TR gene sequences. In a later analysis, CDR3 sequences and most-parsimonious VDJ recombination scenarios were assigned using the TCRdist pipeline. In a later analysis, each TCR beta chain was defined by its CDR3 amino acid sequence together with its V-gene family, and reads without a unique V-gene family were excluded. In a later analysis, 450 to 600 highly shared, low-generation-probability nucleotide sequences were removed to address suspected cross-contamination and a sequencing artifact. In a later analysis, a clonal expansion index for each public chain was calculated from normalized within-repertoire ranks of inferred template counts. A later analysis computed generation probabilities with a VDJ recombination model fitted to out-of-frame rearrangements, and checked the results against IGoR. A later analysis scored TCR-TCR, TCR-HLA and TCR-CMV co-occurrence with hypergeometric tests, applying a repertoire-size bias correction to TCR pairs. False discovery rates were estimated in a later analysis by permuting HLA or CMV assignments 20 times. A later analysis grouped co-occurring TCRs with DBSCAN, adding TCRdist sequence similarity when clustering within HLA-allele-positive subsets. Repertoires with fewer than 30,000 or more than 120,000 public chains were left out of co-occurrence clustering, as were about 5 repertoires with anomalous nucleotide sharing. The table comes from immuneACCESS by way of TCRdb, which keeps in-frame sequences with V and J called. Part of the clones is missing from these tables; in studies checked, under half for an unresolved V gene and the rest for unknown reasons. For V, J and clone size, that table is used; D and trimming come from the DNA. The sample table holds about 210,000 clones, of which 85% were seen once. Clones ranked in the top ten supply approximately 0.24% of the sample.

The sample is drawn from a study of cytomegalovirus exposure and HLA in healthy donors (dated by TCRdb to 2016 to 2017). About the investigation overall: In an earlier analysis of some 610 of the donors, under 300 Gb of sequence data and 100 million or so unique TCR beta sequences from 180 million or so T cells were reported. Among the 398 genotyped donors, approximately 81% belonged to the genetic ancestry cluster associated with self-reported Caucasian donors. In an earlier analysis of more than 550 of the donors, high-throughput TCR beta sequencing was used to judge whether each TCR beta V gene segment behaved as functional or pseudogenic. The number of typed donors differed by locus: 629-630 for A, B, C, DRB1 and DQB1; approximately 530 for DQA1; approximately 610 for DPA1; and around 450 for DPB1. The study combined high-throughput TCR immunosequencing, statistical association of individual TCRs with disease status, and machine learning to predict cytomegalovirus infection status. All discovery cohort repertoires had been generated using a single sequencing platform. The study profiled the T cell repertoires of hundreds of subjects by immunosequencing and related them to cytomegalovirus serostatus. The later analysis used no new phenotypic data to find candidate immune exposures, relying instead on TCR beta sequences and their occurrence across donors. Among about 400 genotyped donors of the cohort, an average of approximately 240,000 unique TCR beta nucleotide sequences was sequenced per donor, of which approximately 19% were non-productive. The study aimed to test whether cataloging public T cell receptors could reveal signatures of past pathogen exposure. In addition to the first cohort of several hundred subjects, a separate validation cohort of 130 or so different subjects was used. About five DR-DQ haplotypes were handled as single units for association and clustering, since linkage in the cohort was strong. Both class I and class II loci were covered by HLA typing, at four-digit resolution. Donor age, sex, ethnicity and CMV serostatus were compiled alongside the repertoire data. To study patterns of TCR occurrence, a later analysis re-analyzed previously published TCR beta repertoires from around 660 donors and added high-resolution HLA genotyping. In a later genetic analysis, genome-wide SNP genotypes for about 65% of the 666 donors were used, and that subset was treated as a discovery cohort. An early release that covered around 590 HLA-typed donors contained 250 to 350 gigabases of sequencing data and tens of millions of unique TCR sequences. Study-wide findings and limitations: Over 15 rarely observed V segments, including chromosome 9 orphons, were excluded from the earlier analysis of just under 600 of the donors because counts were too low. A later analysis found that TCR association rates varied across HLA loci, with DRB1 alleles showing the most associated TCRs and HLA-C alleles the fewest. Linkage disequilibrium might explain the correlated functional status among segregating V segments, but an unknown experimental factor could not be excluded. The 87-base-pair reads could not distinguish some IMGT-functional V segments, including TRBV6-2 and TRBV6-3, so those segments were excluded. In a later analysis, several top co-occurrence clusters were reported to appear linked to parvovirus B19, influenza, CMV and Epstein-Barr virus. In vitro tests confirmed that a few of the cytomegalovirus-associated TCR beta chains recognize cytomegalovirus antigens. A further reported finding was that TCR beta sequences accurately predicted the HLA-A and HLA-B alleles for most subjects in the first cohort. The classifier was reported to diagnose cytomegalovirus status with high specificity and sensitivity in both the original and validation cohorts. In a later analysis, HLA-associated TCR beta chains showed more clonal expansion and lower generation probabilities than non-associated chains that were equally common. In an earlier analysis of 587 of the donors, most TCR beta V segments appeared in productive rearrangements about 87% or about 30% of the time, broadly matching IMGT annotations. Sequencing depth was assumed to be roughly uniform across donors in the presence/absence analyses, though that assumption may not hold. In this cohort, only TCR beta chains were sequenced, and detectable features were limited by the absence of alpha or paired-chain data. Most TCR sequences were observed very rarely across donors, whereas some public TCRs were present in many individuals. A total of roughly 160 TCR beta chains were listed by the study as associated with cytomegalovirus. A group of highly shared sequence variants was considered likely to be a technical artifact of the sequencing pipeline. Compared with the approximately 720-donor mean, donors in an Asian-associated ancestry cluster had fewer N-insertions in productive TCRs, according to a later genetic analysis. Because some donors lacked HLA typing at each locus, the association tests relied only on the typed subset. When HLA alleles, especially DR and DQ, strongly co-occurred, attributing TCR associations to individual alleles was difficult. In a later genetic analysis, a missense DCLRE1C variant was associated with V-gene and J-gene trimming of TCR beta chains, and the association was replicated in an independent cohort. For the cohort, immune exposure information was limited to CMV serostatus. The authors suggested that the approach could potentially be extended to other disease states and immunological phenotypes. At a false discovery rate of 0.05, a later analysis linked 16,951 TCR beta sequences to specific HLA alleles. A later analysis found that most CMV-associated TCR beta chains appeared HLA-restricted, with HLA associations seemingly driven largely by CMV exposure.

The cohort consisted of fewer than 700 healthy bone marrow donors. At the time of sampling, all cohort members were nominally healthy, though unrecorded immune exposures were likely present. The donor was CMV seronegative and was included in the group of several hundred seronegative cohort members. Each donor provided a peripheral blood sample, and peripheral blood mononuclear cells were used for TCR beta sequencing. The Qiagen DNeasy Blood Extraction Kit was used to extract genomic DNA from the blood cell samples. The CDR3 sequence holds 14 residues, the cysteine and phenylalanine included. CDR3 DNA is the only sequence kept; it has 42 bases, read in frame from the first base. CDR1 and CDR2, per the germline V gene, are MDHEN and SYDVKM. V is trimmed back by 4 bases and J by 3 bases, and the junction contains 3 bases that no gene match accounts for.

This receptor was obtained from a girl aged 2-15 years in good health and CMV-seronegative. The specimen was PBMCs. Rearrangement joined TRBV28 to TRBJ2-3; 8 of the junction bases match TRBD1. The CDR3 amino acid sequence is: CASSWTGTTDTQYF. The DNA sequence follows: TGTGCCAGCAGTTGGACAGGGACTACAGATACGCAGTATTTT.